This TCR beta chain was identified during a study of T cell changes during pregnancy in multiple sclerosis. Germline assignment: CDR1 LGHNA and CDR2 YSLEER. The CDR3 length is 14 residues. Trimming cost V 0 bases and J 7 bases, with 11 bases left between them. Here immunoSEQ multiplex PCR was the method, and the copy in TCRdb shows in-frame clones only, minus some. The profile shows about 58,000 clones, about 90% of them singletons. Material: CD4+ T cells from peripheral blood mononuclear cells, obtained after pregnancy. The TCR was taken from a female donor in good health, enrolled as a control in a pregnancy study. The rearrangement joins TRBV4-3 to TRBJ2-3; D remains ambiguous. The CDR3 nucleotides read TGCGCCAGCAGCCAAGATTGGGCCATCAATACGCAGTATTTT. This encodes CASSQDWAINTQYF.